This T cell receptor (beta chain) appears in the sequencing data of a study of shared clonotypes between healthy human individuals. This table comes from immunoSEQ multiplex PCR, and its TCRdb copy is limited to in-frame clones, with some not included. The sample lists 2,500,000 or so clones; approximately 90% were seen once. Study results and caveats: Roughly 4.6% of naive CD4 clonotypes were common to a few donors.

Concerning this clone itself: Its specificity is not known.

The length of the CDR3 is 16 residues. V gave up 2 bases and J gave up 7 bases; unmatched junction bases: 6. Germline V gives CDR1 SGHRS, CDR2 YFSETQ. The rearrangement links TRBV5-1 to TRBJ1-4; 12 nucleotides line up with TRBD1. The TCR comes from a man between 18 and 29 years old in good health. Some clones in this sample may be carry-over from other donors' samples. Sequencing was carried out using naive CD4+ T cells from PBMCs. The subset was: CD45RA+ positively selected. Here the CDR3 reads CASSLRPGQGAEKLFF. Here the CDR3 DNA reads TGCGCCAGCAGCTTACGACCGGGACAGGGGGCTGAAAAACTGTTTTTT.